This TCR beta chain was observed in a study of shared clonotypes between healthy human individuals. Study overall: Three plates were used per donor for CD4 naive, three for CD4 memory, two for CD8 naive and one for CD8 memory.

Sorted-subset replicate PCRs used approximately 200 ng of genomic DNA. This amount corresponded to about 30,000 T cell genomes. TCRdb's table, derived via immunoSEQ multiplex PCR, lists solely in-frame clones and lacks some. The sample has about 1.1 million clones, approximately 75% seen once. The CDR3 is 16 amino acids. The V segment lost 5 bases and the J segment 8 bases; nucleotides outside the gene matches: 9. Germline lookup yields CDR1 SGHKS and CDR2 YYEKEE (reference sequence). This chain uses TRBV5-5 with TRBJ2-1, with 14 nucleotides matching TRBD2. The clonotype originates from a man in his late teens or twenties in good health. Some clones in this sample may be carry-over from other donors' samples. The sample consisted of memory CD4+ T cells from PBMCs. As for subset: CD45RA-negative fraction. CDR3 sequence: CASREYGTSGSDEQFF. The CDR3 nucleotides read TGTGCCAGCAGAGAATACGGGACTAGCGGGAGCGATGAGCAGTTCTTC.